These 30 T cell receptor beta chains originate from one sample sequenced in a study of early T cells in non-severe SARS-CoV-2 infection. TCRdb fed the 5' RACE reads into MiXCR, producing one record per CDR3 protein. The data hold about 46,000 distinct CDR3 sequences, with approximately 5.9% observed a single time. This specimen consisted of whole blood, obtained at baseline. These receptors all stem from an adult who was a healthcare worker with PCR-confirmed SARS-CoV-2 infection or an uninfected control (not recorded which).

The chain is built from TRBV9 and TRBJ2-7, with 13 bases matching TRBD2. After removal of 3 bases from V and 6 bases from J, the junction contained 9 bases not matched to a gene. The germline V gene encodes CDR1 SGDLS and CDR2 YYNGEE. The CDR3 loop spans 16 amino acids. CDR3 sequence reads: CASSAKPGLAGSEQYF. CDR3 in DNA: TGTGCCAGCAGCGCAAAGCCGGGACTAGCGGGGTCCGAGCAGTACTTC.

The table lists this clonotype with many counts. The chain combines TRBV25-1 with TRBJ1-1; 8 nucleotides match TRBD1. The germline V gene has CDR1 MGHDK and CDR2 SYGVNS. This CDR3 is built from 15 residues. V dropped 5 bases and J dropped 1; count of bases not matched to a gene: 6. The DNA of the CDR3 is TGTGCCAGCAGTCTACAGACAGGGGCGAACACTGAAGCTTTCTTT. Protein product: CASSLQTGANTEAFF.

CDR3 nucleotide sequence: TGTGCCAGCAGTCAACAGGGGCCCCCTTCGAGCACTGAAGCTTTCTTT. It codes for CASSQQGPPSSTEAFF. The V and J genes are TRBV12-3 or TRBV12-4 and TRBJ1-1; TRBD1 matches at 7 bases. This CDR3 is 16 amino acids long. With 5 bases clipped from V and 4 bases from J, the junction kept 13 bases outside the gene matches.

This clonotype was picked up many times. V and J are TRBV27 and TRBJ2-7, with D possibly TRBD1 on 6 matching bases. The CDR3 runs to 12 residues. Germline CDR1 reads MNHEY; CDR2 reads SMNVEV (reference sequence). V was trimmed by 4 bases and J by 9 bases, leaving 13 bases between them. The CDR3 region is CASSSRGSAQYF. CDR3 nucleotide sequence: TGTGCCAGCAGTTCCAGGGGATCCGCGCAGTACTTC.

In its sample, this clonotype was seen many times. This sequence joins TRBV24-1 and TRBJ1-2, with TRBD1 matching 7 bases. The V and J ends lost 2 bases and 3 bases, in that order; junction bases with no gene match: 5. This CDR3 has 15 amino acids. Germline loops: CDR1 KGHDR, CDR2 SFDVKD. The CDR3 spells CATSDSGGDYYGYTF. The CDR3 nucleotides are TGTGCCACCAGTGATTCAGGGGGGGACTACTATGGCTACACCTTC.

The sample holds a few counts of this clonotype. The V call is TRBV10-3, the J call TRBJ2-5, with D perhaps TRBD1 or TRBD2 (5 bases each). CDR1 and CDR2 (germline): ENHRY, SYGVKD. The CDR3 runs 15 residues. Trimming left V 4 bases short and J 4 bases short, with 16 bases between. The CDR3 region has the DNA TGTGCCATCAGTGTTGGGGGAACGAGTCGAGAGACCCAGTACTTC. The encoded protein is CAISVGGTSRETQYF.

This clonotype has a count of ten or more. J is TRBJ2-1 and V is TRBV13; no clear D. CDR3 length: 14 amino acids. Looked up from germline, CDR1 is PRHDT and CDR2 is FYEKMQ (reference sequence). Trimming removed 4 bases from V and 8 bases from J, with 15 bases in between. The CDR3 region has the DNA TGTGCCAGCAGCTCCCGGATCATGGGTGATGAGCAGTTCTTC. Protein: CASSSRIMGDEQFF.

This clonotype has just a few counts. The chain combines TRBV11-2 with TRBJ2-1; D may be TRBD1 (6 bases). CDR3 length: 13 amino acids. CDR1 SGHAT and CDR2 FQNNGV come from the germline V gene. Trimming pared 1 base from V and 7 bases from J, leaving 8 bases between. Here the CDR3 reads CASSLVGQNEQFF. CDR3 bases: TGTGCCAGCAGCTTAGTAGGACAGAATGAGCAGTTCTTC.

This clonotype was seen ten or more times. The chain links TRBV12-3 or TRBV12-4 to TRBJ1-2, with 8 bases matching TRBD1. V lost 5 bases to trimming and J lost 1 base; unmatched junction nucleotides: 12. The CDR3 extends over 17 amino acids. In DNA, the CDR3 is TGTGCCAGCAGTCCAGGGACAGGCCCGCGCGATAACTATGGCTACACCTTC. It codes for CASSPGTGPRDNYGYTF.

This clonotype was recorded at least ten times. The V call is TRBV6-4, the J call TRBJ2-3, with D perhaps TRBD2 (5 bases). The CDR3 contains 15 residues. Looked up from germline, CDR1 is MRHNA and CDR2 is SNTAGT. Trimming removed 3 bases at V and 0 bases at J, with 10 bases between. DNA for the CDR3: TGTGCCAGCAGTGAGTCAACGGGAAGCACAGATACGCAGTATTTT. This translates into CASSESTGSTDTQYF.

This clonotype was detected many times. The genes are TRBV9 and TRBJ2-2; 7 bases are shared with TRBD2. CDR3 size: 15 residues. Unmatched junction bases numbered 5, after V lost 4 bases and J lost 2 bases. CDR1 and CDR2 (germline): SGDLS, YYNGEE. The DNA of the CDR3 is TGTGCCAGCAGCAAAGGACTAGAAAACACCGGGGAGCTGTTTTTT. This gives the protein CASSKGLENTGELFF.

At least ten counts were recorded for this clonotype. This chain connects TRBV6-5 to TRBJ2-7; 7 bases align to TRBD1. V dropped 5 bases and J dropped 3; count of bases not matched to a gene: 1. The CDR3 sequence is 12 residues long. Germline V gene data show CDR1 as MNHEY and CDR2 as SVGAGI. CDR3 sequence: CASSRQGYEQYF. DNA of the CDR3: TGTGCCAGCAGTCGACAGGGCTACGAGCAGTACTTC.

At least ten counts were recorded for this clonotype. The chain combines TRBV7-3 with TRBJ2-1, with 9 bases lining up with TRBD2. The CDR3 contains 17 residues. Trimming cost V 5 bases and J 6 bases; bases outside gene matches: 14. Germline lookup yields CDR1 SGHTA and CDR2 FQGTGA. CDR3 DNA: TGTGCCAGCAGCACACGAGCTAGCGGGATGGGCGGCAATGAGCAGTTCTTC. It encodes CASSTRASGMGGNEQFF.

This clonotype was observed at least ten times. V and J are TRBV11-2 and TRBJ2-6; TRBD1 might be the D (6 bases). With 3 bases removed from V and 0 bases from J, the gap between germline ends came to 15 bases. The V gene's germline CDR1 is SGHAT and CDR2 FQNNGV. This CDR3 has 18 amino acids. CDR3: CASSFRDSGVSGANVLTF. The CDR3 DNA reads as TGTGCCAGCAGCTTCCGAGACTCAGGGGTCTCTGGGGCCAACGTCCTGACTTTC. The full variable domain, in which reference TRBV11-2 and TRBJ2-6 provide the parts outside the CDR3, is EAGVAQSPRYKIIEKRQSVAFWCNPISGHATLYWYQQILGQGPKLLIQFQNNGVVDDSQLPKDRFSAERLKGVDSTLKIQPAKLEDSAVYLCASSFRDSGVSGANVLTFGAGSRLTVL.

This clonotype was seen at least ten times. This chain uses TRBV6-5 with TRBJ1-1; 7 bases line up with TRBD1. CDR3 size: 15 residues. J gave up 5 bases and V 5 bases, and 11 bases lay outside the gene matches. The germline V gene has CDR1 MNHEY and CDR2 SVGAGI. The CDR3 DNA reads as TGTGCCAGCAGTCACCCCCCGACAGGGAAGACTGAAGCTTTCTTT. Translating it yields CASSHPPTGKTEAFF.

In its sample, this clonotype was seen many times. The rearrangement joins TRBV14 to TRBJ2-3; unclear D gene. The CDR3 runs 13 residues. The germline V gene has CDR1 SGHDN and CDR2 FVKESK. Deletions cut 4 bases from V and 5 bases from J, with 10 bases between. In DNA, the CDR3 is TGTGCCAGCAGCCTCGCCTCTGTAGATACGCAGTATTTT. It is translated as CASSLASVDTQYF.

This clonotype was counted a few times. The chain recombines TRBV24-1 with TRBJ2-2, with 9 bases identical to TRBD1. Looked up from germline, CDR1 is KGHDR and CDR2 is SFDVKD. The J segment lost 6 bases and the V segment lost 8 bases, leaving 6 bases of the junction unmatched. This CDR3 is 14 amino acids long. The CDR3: CATTGQGSPGELFF. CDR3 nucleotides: TGTGCCACCACAGGACAGGGGAGCCCCGGGGAGCTGTTTTTT.

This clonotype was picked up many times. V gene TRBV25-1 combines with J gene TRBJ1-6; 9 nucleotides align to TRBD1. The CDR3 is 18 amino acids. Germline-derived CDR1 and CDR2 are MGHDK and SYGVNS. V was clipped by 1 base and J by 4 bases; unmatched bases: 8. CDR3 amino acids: CASSEFPPGTGYNSPLHF. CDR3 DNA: TGTGCCAGCAGTGAATTCCCCCCCGGGACAGGGTATAATTCACCCCTCCACTTT.

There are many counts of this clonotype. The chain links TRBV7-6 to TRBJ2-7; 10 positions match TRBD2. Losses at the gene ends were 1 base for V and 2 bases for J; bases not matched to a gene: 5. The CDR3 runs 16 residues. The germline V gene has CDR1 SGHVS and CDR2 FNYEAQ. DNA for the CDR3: TGTGCCAGCAGCTTAGGAGCAGCGGGAGGGACCTACGAGCAGTACTTC. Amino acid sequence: CASSLGAAGGTYEQYF.

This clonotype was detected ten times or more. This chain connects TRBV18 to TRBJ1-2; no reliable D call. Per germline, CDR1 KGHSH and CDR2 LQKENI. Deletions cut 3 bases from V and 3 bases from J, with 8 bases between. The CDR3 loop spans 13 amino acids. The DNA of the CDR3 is TGTGCCAGCTCACCTGGTAGGGACTATGGCTACACCTTC. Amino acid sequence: CASSPGRDYGYTF.

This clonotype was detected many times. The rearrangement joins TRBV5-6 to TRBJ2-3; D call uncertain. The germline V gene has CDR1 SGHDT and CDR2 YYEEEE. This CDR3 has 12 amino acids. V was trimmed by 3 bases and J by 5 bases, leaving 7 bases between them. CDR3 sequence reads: CASSWNLDTQYF. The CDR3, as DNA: TGTGCCAGCAGCTGGAATCTAGATACGCAGTATTTT. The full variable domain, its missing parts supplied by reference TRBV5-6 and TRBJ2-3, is DAGVTQSPTHLIKTRGQQVTLRCSPKSGHDTVSWYQQALGQGPQFIFQYYEEEERQRGNFPDRFSGHQFPNYSSELNVNALLLGDSALYLCASSWNLDTQYFGPGTRLTVL.

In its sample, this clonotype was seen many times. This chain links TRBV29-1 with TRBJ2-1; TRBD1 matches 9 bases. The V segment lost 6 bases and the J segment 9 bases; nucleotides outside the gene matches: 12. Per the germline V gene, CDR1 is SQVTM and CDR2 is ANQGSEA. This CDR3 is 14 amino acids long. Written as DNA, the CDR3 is TGCAGCGTCTCCCGGGACAGGGTTTCTAGTGAGCAGTTCTTC. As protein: CSVSRDRVSSEQFF.

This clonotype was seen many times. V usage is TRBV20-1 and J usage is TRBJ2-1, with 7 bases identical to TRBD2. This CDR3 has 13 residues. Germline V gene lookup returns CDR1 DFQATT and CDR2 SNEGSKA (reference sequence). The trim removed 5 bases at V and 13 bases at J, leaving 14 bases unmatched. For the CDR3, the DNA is TGCAGTGCTGGGGTTGTTCTAGCGGTTACCCAGTTCTTC. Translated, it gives CSAGVVLAVTQFF.

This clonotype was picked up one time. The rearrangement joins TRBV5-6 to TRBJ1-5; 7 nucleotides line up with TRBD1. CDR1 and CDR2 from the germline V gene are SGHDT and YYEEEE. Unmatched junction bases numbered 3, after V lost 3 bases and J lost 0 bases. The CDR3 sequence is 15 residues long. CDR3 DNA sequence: TGTGCCAGCAGCTGGGGGACAGATAGCAATCAGCCCCAGCATTTT. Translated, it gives CASSWGTDSNQPQHF.

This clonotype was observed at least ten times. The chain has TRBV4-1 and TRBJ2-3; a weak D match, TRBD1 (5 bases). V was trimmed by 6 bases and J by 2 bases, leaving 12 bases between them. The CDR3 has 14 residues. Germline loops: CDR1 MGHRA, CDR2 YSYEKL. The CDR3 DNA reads TGCGCCAGCAGACGTGCAGGGTACACAGATACGCAGTATTTT. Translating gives CASRRAGYTDTQYF.

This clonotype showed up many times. This CDR3 is CASSPPGVSYEQYF. The CDR3 nucleotides read TGTGCCAGCAGCCCCCCGGGGGTCTCCTACGAGCAGTACTTC. The genes are TRBV11-2 and TRBJ2-7, with TRBD2 as a possible D gene (6 bases). The CDR3 spans 14 residues. Germline lookup yields CDR1 SGHAT and CDR2 FQNNGV. V was cut by 5 bases and J by 0 bases, with 11 bases left in between.

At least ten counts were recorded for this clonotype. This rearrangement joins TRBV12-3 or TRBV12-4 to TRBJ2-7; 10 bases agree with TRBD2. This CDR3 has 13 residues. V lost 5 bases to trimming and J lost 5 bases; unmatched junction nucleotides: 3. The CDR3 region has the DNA TGTGCCAGCAGTGAGCTAGCGGGAGACGAGCAGTACTTC. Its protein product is CASSELAGDEQYF.

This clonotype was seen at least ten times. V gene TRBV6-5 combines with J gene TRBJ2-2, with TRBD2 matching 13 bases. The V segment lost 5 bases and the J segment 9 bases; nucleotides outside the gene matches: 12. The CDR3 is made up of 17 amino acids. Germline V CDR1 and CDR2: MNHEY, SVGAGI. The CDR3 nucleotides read TGTGCCAGCAGTCGCACTAGCGGGAGGGTTTCGTTCTGGGAGCTGTTTTTT. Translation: CASSRTSGRVSFWELFF.

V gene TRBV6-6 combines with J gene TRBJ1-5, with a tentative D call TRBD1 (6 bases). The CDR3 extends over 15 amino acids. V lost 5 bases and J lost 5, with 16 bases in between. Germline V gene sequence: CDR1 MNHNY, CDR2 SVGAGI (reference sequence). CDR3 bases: TGTGCCAGCAGTCCCTGGGGGAACAGGGATCAGCCCCAGCATTTT. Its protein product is CASSPWGNRDQPQHF.

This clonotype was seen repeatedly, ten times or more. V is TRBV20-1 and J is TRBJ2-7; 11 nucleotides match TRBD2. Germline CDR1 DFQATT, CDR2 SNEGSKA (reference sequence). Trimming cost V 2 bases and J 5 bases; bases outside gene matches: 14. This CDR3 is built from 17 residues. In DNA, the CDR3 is TGCAGTGCTAGACGACAGGGGGGCCTGACTAGCGGGAACGAGCAGTACTTC. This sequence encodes CSARRQGGLTSGNEQYF.